What follows are 18 T cell receptor beta chains derived from one specimen sequenced in a study of blood T cell repertoires in COVID-19. Assay: immunoSEQ multiplex PCR; the TCRdb copy retains only in-frame clones and omits some. This repertoire shows hundreds of thousands of clones, around nine tenths found once; its top ten account for 1.3% to 1.5%. Sequencing was done on a sample of peripheral blood. The receptors were gathered from a man at least 80 years old with acute or convalescent COVID-19.

The chain joins TRBV6-2 or TRBV6-3 to TRBJ2-1; a weak D match, TRBD1 (5 bases). CDR3 length equals 14 residues. Germline V gene lookup returns CDR1 MNHEY and CDR2 SVGEGT. The V gene lost 5 bases and the J gene lost 3 bases, with 11 bases spanning the gap. The CDR3: CASSDFRGYNEQFF. In DNA, the CDR3 is TGTGCCAGCAGTGACTTTAGGGGCTACAATGAGCAGTTCTTC.

The rearrangement joins TRBV19 to TRBJ1-4; TRBD1 might be the D (5 bases). The ends were cut back, 7 bases at V and 2 bases at J, with 14 bases in the middle. The CDR3 covers 15 residues. Germline V gene data show CDR1 as LNHDA and CDR2 as SQIVND (reference sequence). The CDR3 DNA reads as TGTGCCAGTAAGGGCAGGGTGGCGACTAATGAAAAACTGTTTTTT. It yields the protein CASKGRVATNEKLFF.

The genes are TRBV19 and TRBJ1-2, with 9 bases fitting TRBD1. Unmatched junction bases numbered 3, after V lost 4 bases and J lost 6 bases. This CDR3 has 13 residues. The V gene's germline CDR1 is LNHDA and CDR2 SQIVND (reference sequence). The CDR3 region is CASSRRQGDGYTF. The CDR3 nucleotides are TGTGCCAGTAGTAGGAGACAGGGGGATGGCTACACCTTC. Drawing the rest from reference TRBV19 and TRBJ1-2, the complete variable domain is DGGITQSPKYLFRKEGQNVTLSCEQNLNHDAMYWYRQDPGQGLRLIYYSQIVNDFQKGDIAEGYSVSREKKESFPLTVTSAQKNPTAFYLCASSRRQGDGYTFGSGTRLTVV.

J is TRBJ1-2 and V is TRBV28; no clear D. Germline V gene lookup returns CDR1 MDHEN and CDR2 SYDVKM. With 6 bases removed from V and 3 bases from J, the gap between germline ends came to 5 bases. The CDR3 has 11 amino acids. CDR3 sequence: CASSLYYGYTF. The CDR3 nucleotides read TGTGCCAGCAGCCTGTACTATGGCTACACCTTC.

The chain has TRBV6-5 and TRBJ1-2; 8 bases fit TRBD1. V was pared by 6 bases and J by 3 bases, with 6 bases of the junction left unmatched. From germline, CDR1 is MNHEY and CDR2 SVGAGI. The CDR3 has 14 amino acids. The CDR3 DNA sequence: TGTGCCAGCAGATCAGGGGGCGCAGACTATGGCTACACCTTC. Amino acid sequence: CASRSGGADYGYTF.

V is TRBV4-1 and J is TRBJ2-1; no reliable D call. The CDR3 loop spans 13 amino acids. Germline values: CDR1 MGHRA, CDR2 YSYEKL. V lost 0 bases and J lost 8, with 8 bases in between. This CDR3 reads CASSQDHRDEQFF. For the CDR3, the DNA is TGCGCCAGCAGCCAAGATCATCGGGATGAGCAGTTCTTC.

As to this clone: The junction differs from germline at one of its ends, possibly a read error. The J gene is TRBJ2-5, the V gene TRBV10-3; D is perhaps TRBD1 (6 bases). The CDR3 has 15 residues. Germline V gene data show CDR1 as ENHRY and CDR2 as SYGVKD. The CDR3 here is CAISDGGRAGEAQYF. The DNA of the CDR3 is TGTGCCATCAGTGATGGGGGCAGGGCAGGAGAGGCCCAGTACTTC.

V gene TRBV10-3 combines with J gene TRBJ2-1, with D perhaps matching TRBD1 (6 bases). This CDR3 has 15 residues. Germline V gene data show CDR1 as ENHRY and CDR2 as SYGVKD. Trimming took 10 bases from V and 4 from J, leaving 20 bases between them. The CDR3 DNA reads as TGTGCCACGAGCCCTAGGACAGCAGAATACAATGAGCAGTTCTTC. Its translation: CATSPRTAEYNEQFF.

V and J are TRBV19 and TRBJ2-7, with 9 bases identical to TRBD1. The CDR3 covers 14 residues. The germline gives CDR1 LNHDA, CDR2 SQIVND (reference sequence). The junction had 10 bases not matched to a gene; V was cut back by 6 bases and J by 7 bases. The CDR3 here is CASSFGTGTGEQYF. Written as DNA, the CDR3 is TGTGCCAGTAGCTTTGGGACAGGGACTGGTGAGCAGTACTTC.

The chain joins TRBV5-6 to TRBJ1-2; D perhaps matches TRBD1 (5 bases). The germline V gene encodes CDR1 SGHDT and CDR2 YYEEEE. This CDR3 is built from 16 residues. Trimming shortened V by 7 bases and J by 6 bases, and 25 bases separated the two germline ends. The CDR3 region has the DNA TGTGCCAGCCTTCGGAGGGATGCAGGGAGGATTGATGGCTACACCTTC. Translated: CASLRRDAGRIDGYTF. The full variable domain, its missing parts supplied by reference TRBV5-6 and TRBJ1-2, is DAGVTQSPTHLIKTRGQQVTLRCSPKSGHDTVSWYQQALGQGPQFIFQYYEEEERQRGNFPDRFSGHQFPNYSSELNVNALLLGDSALYLCASLRRDAGRIDGYTFGSGTRLTVV.

The V call is TRBV6-6, the J call TRBJ2-1; 11 bases match TRBD2. The CDR3 spans 14 residues. V was pared by 7 bases and J by 6 bases, with 5 bases of the junction left unmatched. Germline CDR1 is MNHNY and CDR2 is SVGAGI (reference sequence). CDR3 residues: CASTGSGRGNEQFF. The DNA of the CDR3 is TGTGCCAGCACGGGTAGCGGGAGGGGCAATGAGCAGTTCTTC.

This chain links TRBV6-1 with TRBJ1-5; D is ambiguous. In germline, CDR1 is MNHNS, CDR2 SASEGT. The V end lost 1 base, the J end lost 4 bases, and 8 bases lay between the germline ends. The CDR3 runs 14 residues. The DNA of the CDR3 is TGTGCCAGCAGTGAAGGTAACGGTAATCAGCCCCAGCATTTT. This translates into CASSEGNGNQPQHF.

The sample holds a few counts of this clone. The J gene is TRBJ2-3, the V gene TRBV2, with 10 bases that match TRBD2. The trim removed 2 bases at V and 7 bases at J, leaving 12 bases unmatched. CDR1 and CDR2 (germline): SNHLY, FYNNEI. The CDR3 totals 17 residues. CDR3 sequence: CASSEISWLAGVNTQYF. In nucleotides, the CDR3 is TGTGCCAGCAGTGAAATCTCATGGCTAGCGGGGGTCAATACGCAGTATTTT.

This clone was seen a single time. V and J are TRBV29-1 and TRBJ2-7; no firm D call. V lost 4 bases to trimming and J lost 6 bases, with 13 bases between them. This CDR3 region has 12 residues. Looked up from germline, CDR1 is SQVTM and CDR2 is ANQGSEA. The CDR3 DNA reads as TGCAGCGTTGCTAGTTGGAACGGCGAGCAGTACTTC. Amino acid sequence: CSVASWNGEQYF.

The chain carries TRBV6-5 and TRBJ2-7, with 8 bases fitting TRBD1. The CDR3 has 13 residues. Germline V gene sequence: CDR1 MNHEY, CDR2 SVGAGI. V shed 8 bases and J 6 bases; nucleotides not matched to a gene: 9. Written as DNA, the CDR3 is TGTGCCAGCTTGGGCAGGGGGCGTTCCGAGCAGTACTTC. Amino acid sequence: CASLGRGRSEQYF.

The gene calls are TRBV21-1 and TRBJ2-5; no check of the table's D call, TRBD2, against the DNA was made. TRBV21-1 is termed a pseudogene. The CDR3 runs 14 residues. The CDR3 coding sequence is TGTGCCAGCAGCAAAGTTAAGGGCGGGGAGACCCAGTACTTC. Its translation is CASSKVKGGETQYF.

This clone was recorded only once. The CDR3 DNA reads TGTGCCAGCAGCCGCGGACAGGGAGGGCTTTCCGATACGCAGTATTTT. Amino acid sequence: CASSRGQGGLSDTQYF. The rearrangement links TRBV5-4 to TRBJ2-3; D perhaps matches TRBD1 (8 bases). CDR1 SGHNT and CDR2 YYREEE come from the germline V gene (reference sequence). The CDR3 is 16 residues long. The germline V and J ends were trimmed by 4 bases and 6 bases, with 21 bases remaining between them.

The gene calls are TRBV7-3 and TRBJ1-2, with D perhaps TRBD1 (6 bases). V was clipped by 3 bases and J by 8 bases, with 13 bases between them. This CDR3 has 13 residues. CDR1 is SGHTA and CDR2 is FQGTGA in the germline V gene. Written as DNA, the CDR3 is TGTGCCAGCAGCTTGGCCGCGGGGGGCGGCTACACCTTC. Translated: CASSLAAGGGYTF. Full variable domain (rest looked up from reference TRBV7-3 and TRBJ1-2): GAGVSQTPSNKVTEKGKYVELRCDPISGHTALYWYRQSLGQGPEFLIYFQGTGAADDSGLPNDRFFAVRPEGSVSTLKIQRTERGDSAVYLCASSLAAGGGYTFGSGTRLTVV.